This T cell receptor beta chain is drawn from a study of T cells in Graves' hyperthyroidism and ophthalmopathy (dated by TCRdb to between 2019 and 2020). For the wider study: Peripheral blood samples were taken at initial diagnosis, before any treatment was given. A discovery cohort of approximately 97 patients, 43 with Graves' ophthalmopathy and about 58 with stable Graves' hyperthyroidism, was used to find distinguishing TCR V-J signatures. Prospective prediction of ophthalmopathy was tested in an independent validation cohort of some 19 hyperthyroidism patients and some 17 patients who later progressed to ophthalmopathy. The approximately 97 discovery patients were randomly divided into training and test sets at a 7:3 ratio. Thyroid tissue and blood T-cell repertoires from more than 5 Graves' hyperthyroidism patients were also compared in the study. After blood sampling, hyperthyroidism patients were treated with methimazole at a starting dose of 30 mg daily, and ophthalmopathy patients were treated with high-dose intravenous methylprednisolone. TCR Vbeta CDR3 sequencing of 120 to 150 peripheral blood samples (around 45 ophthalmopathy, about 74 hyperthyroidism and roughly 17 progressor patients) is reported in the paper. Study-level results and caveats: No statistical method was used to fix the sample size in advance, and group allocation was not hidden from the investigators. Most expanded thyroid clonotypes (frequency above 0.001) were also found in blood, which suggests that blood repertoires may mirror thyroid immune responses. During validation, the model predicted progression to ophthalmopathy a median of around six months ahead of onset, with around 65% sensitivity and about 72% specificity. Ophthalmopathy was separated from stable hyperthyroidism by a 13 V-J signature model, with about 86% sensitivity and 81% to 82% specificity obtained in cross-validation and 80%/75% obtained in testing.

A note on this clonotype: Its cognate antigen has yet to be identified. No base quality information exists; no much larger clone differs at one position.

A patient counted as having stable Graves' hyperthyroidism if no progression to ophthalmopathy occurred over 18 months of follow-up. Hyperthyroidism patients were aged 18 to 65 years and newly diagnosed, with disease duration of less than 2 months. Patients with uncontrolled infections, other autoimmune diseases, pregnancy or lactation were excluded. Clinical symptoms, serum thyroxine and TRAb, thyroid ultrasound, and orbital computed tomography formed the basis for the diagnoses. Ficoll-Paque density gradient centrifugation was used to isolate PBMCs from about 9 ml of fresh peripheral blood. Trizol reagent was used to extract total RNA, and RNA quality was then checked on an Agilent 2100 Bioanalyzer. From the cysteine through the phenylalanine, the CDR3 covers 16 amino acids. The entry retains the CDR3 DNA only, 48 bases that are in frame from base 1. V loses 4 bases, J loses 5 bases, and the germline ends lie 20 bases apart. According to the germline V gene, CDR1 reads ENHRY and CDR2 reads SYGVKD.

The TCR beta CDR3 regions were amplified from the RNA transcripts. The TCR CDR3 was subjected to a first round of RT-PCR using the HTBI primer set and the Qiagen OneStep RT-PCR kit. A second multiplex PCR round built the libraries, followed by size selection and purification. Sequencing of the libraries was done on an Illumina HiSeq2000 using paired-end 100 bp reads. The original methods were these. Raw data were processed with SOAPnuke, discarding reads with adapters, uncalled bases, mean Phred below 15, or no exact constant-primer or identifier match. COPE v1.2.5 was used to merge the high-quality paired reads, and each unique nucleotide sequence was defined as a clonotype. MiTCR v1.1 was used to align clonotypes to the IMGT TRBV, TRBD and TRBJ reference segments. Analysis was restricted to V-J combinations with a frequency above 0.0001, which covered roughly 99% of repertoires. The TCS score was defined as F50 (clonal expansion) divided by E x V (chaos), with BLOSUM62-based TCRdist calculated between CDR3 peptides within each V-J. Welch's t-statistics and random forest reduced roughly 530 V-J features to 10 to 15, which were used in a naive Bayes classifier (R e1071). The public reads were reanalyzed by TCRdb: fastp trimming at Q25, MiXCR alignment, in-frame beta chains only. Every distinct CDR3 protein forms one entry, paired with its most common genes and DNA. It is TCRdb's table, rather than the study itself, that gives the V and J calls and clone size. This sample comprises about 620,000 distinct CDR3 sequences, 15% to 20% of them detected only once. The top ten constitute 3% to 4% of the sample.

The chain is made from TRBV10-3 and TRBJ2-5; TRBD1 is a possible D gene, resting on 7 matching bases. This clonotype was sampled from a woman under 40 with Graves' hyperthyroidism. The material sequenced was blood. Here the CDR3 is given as CAISGQGEGGQETQYF. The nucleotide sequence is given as TGTGCCATCAGTGGACAGGGAGAGGGAGGACAGGAGACCCAGTACTTC.